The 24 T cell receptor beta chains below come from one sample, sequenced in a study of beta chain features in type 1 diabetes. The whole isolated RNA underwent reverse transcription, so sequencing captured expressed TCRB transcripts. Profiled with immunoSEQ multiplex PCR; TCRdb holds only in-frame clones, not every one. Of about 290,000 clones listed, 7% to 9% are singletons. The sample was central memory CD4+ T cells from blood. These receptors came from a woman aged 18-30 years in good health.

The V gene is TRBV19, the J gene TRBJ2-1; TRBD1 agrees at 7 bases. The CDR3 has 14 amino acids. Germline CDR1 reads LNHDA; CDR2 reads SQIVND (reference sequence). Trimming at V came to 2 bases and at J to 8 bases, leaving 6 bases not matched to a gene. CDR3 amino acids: CASSIRQGEDEQFF. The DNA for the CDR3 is TGTGCCAGTAGTATAAGACAGGGCGAGGATGAGCAGTTCTTC.

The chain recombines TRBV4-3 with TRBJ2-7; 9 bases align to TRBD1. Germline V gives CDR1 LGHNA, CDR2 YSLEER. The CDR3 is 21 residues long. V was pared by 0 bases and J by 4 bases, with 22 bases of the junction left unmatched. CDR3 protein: CASSQDSLTRLRTGVLYEQYF. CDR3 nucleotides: TGCGCCAGCAGCCAAGATAGCCTGACCCGACTTCGGACAGGGGTACTGTACGAGCAGTACTTC.

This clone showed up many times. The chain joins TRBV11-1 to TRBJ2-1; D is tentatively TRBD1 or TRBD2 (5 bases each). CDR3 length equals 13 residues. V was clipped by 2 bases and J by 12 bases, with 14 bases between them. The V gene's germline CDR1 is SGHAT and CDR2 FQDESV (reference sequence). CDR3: CASSLPSGAWQFF. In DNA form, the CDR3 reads TGTGCCAGCAGCTTACCGTCCGGGGCTTGGCAGTTCTTC. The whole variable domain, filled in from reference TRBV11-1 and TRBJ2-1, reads EAEVAQSPRYKITEKSQAVAFWCDPISGHATLYWYRQILGQGPELLVQFQDESVVDDSQLPKDRFSAERLKGVDSTLKIQPAELGDSAMYLCASSLPSGAWQFFGPGTRLTVL.

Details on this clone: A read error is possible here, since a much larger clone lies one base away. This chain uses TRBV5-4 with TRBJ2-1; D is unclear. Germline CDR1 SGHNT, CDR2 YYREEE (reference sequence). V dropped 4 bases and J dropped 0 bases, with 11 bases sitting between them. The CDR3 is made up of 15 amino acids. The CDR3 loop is CASSRDASSYNEQFF. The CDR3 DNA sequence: TGTGCCAGCAGCCGAGACGCCAGCTCCTACAATGAGCAGTTCTTC.

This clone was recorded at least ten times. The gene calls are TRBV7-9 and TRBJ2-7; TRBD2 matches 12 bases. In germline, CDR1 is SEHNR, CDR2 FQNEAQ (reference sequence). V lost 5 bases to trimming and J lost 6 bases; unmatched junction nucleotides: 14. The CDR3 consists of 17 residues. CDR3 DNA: TGTGCCAGCAGCATGACCTGGACTAGCGGGATATCTCTCGAGCAGTACTTC. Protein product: CASSMTWTSGISLEQYF.

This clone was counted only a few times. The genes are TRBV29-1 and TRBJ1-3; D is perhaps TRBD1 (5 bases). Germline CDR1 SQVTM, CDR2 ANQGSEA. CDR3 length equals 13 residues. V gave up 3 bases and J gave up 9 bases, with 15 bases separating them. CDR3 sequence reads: CSVEGPRGRTIYF. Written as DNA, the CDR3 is TGCAGCGTTGAGGGACCGAGAGGACGCACCATATATTTT.

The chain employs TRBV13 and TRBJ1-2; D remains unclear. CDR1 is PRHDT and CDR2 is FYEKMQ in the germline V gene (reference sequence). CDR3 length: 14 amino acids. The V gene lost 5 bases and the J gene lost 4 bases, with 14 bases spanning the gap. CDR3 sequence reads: CASSRNSGLYGYTF. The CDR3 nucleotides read TGTGCCAGCAGCCGGAACAGCGGACTCTATGGCTACACCTTC.

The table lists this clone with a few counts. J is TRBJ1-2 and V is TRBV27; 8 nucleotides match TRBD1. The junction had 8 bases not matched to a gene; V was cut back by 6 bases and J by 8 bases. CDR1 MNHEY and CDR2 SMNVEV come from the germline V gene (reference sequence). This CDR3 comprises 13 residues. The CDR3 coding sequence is TGTGCCAGCAGAGACAGGGGATTTTCCGGCTACACCTTC. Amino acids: CASRDRGFSGYTF.

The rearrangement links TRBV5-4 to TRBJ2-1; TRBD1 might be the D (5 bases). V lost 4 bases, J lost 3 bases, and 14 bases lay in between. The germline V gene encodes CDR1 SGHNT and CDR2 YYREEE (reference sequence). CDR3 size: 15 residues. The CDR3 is CASSPGIGDYNEQFF. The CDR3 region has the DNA TGTGCCAGCAGCCCCGGTATAGGGGACTACAATGAGCAGTTCTTC.

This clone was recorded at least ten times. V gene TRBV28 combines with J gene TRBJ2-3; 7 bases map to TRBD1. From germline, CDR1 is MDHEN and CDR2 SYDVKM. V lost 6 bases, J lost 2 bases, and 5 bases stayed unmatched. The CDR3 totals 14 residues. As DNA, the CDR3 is TGTGCCAGCAGACCGGGACAGACCACAGATACGCAGTATTTT. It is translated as CASRPGQTTDTQYF.

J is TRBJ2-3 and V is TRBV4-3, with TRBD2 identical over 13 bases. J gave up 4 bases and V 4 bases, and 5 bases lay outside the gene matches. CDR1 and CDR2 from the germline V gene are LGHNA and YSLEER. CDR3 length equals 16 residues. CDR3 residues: CASSLGLAGVADTQYF. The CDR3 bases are TGCGCCAGCAGCCTAGGACTAGCGGGAGTTGCAGATACGCAGTATTTT.

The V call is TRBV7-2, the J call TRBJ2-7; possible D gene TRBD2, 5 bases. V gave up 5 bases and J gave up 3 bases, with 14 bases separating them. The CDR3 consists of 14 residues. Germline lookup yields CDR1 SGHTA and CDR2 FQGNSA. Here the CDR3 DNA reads TGTGCCAGCAGCGACCACGAGGGCTACTACGAGCAGTACTTC. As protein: CASSDHEGYYEQYF.

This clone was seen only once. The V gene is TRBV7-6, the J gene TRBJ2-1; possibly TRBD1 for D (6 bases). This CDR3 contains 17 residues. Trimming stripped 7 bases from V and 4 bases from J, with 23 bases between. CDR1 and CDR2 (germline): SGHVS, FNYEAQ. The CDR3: CASTRGVGQGPYNEQFF. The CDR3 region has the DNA TGTGCCAGCACCCGCGGTGTGGGACAAGGGCCGTACAATGAGCAGTTCTTC. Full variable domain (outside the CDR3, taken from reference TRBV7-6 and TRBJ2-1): GAGVSQSPRYKVTKRGQDVALRCDPISGHVSLYWYRQALGQGPEFLTYFNYEAQQDKSGLPNDRFSAERPEGSISTLTIQRTEQRDSAMYRCASTRGVGQGPYNEQFFGPGTRLTVL.

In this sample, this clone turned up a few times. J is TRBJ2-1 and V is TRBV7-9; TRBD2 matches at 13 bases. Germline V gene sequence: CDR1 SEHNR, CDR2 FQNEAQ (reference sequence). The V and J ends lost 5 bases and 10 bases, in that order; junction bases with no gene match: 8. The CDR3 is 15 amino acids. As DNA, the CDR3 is TGTGCCAGCAGCCTCCGGACTAGCGGGAGACGGGAGCAGTTCTTC. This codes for CASSLRTSGRREQFF.

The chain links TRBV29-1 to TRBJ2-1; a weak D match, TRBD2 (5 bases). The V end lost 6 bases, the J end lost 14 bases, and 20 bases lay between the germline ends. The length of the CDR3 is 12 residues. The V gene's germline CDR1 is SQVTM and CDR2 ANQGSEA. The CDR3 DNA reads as TGCAGCGTGGTGAAGTCCCGAGGGATTGAGTTCTTC. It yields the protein CSVVKSRGIEFF.

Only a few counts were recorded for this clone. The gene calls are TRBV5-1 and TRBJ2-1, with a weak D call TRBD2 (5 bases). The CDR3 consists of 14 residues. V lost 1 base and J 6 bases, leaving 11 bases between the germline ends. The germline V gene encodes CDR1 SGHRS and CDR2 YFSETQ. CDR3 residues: CASSLTTSSNEQFF. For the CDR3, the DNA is TGCGCCAGCAGCTTGACAACTAGTTCCAATGAGCAGTTCTTC.

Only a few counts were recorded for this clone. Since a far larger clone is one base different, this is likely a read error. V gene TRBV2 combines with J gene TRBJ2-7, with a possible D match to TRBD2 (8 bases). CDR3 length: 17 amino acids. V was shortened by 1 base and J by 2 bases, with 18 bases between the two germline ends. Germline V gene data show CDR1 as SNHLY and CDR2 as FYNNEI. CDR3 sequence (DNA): TGTGCCAGCAGTGAAGGATCGGGGGGGGGACAGCCCTACGAGCAGTACGTC. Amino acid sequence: CASSEGSGGGQPYEQYV.

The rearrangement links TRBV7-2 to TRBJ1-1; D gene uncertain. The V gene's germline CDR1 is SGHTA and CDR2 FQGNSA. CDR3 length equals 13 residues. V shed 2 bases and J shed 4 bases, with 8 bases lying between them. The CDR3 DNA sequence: TGTGCCAGCAGCTTAAGGGAGATCACTGAAGCTTTCTTT. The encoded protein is CASSLREITEAFF.

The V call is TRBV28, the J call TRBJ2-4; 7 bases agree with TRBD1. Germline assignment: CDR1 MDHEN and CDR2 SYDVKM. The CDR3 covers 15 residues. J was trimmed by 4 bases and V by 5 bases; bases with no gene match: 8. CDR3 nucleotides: TGTGCCAGCAGTGACACCGGGACAGCTAAAAACATTCAGTACTTC. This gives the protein CASSDTGTAKNIQYF.

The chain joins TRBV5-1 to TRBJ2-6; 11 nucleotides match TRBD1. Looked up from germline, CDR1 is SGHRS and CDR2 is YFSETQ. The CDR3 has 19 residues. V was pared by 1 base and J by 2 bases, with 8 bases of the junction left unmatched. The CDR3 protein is CASSLRTGGATAGANVLTF. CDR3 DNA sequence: TGCGCCAGCAGCTTGCGGACAGGGGGCGCGACGGCTGGGGCCAACGTCCTGACTTTC.

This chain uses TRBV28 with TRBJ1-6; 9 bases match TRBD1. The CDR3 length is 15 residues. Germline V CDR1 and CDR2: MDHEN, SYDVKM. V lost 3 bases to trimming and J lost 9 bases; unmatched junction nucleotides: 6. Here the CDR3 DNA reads TGTGCCAGCAGTTTGAGAGGGACAGGGATTTCACCCCTCCACTTT. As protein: CASSLRGTGISPLHF.

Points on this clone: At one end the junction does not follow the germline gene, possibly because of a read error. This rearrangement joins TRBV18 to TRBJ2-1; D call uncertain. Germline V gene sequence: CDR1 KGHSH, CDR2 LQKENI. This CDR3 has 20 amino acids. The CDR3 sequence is CASSPRRWVVRQNSDNEQFF. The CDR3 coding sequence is TGTGCCAGCTCACCTAGGCGGTGGGTAGTTCGGCAGAACTCCGACAATGAGCAGTTCTTC.

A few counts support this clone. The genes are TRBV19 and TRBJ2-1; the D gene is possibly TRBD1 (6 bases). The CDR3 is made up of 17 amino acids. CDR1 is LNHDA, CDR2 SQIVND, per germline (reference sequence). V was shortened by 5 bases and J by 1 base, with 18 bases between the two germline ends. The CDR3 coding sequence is TGTGCCAGTAGTCAGGGGTCGTCCTCTCCATCCTACAATGAGCAGTTCTTC. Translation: CASSQGSSSPSYNEQFF.

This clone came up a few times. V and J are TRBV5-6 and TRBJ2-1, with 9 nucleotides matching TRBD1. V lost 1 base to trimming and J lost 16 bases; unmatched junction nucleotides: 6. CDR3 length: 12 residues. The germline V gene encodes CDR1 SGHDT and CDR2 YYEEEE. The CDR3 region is CASSLYRDREFF. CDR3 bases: TGTGCCAGCAGCTTGTACCGGGACAGGGAATTCTTC.